This T cell receptor beta chain is from a study of long-term antiretroviral therapy in people with HIV. CDR3 size: 13 residues. The germline V gene has CDR1 MNHEY and CDR2 SMNVEV (reference sequence). V lost 8 bases to trimming and J lost 5 bases; unmatched junction nucleotides: 2. The assay used was immunoSEQ (version v3.0), run at survey level. Clones were sequenced by immunoSEQ multiplex PCR, and TCRdb holds only the in-frame ones, with some missing. The data show about 25,000 clones, around 83% seen once. The TCR comes from a young man with HIV. The chain combines TRBV27 with TRBJ2-1; the match to TRBD2 covers 11 bases. Material: unsorted PBMCs, obtained 3 years after starting antiretroviral therapy. CDR3 DNA sequence: TGTGCCAGCGGGGGACTAGCGGACAATGAGCAGTTCTTC. Residues: CASGGLADNEQFF.